The T cell receptor (beta chain) under discussion was sequenced for a study of preoperative IRX-2 immunotherapy in early breast cancer. Sequencing used immunoSEQ multiplex PCR; TCRdb keeps in-frame clones, though not all of them. The sample holds over a thousand clones, roughly two thirds seen once. Treatment here: preoperative locoregional IRX-2 cytokine immunotherapy. Preoperative locoregional IRX-2 cytokine immunotherapy was tested in the phase Ib source study. CDR3 length: 15 residues. V was pared by 5 bases and J by 5 bases, with 13 bases between. Germline V gene data show CDR1 as SGHAT and CDR2 as FQDESV (reference sequence).

This chain uses TRBV11-1 with TRBJ1-6; possibly TRBD1 for D (6 bases). Sequenced material: tumor tissue, taken before IRX-2 immunotherapy. The TCR comes from a human donor with breast cancer. CDR3 amino acids: CASSQPGTNNSPLHF. The CDR3 DNA is TGTGCCAGCAGCCAACCCGGGACAAATAATTCACCCCTCCACTTT. Combining the CDR3 with reference TRBV11-1 and TRBJ1-6 gives the whole variable domain EAEVAQSPRYKITEKSQAVAFWCDPISGHATLYWYRQILGQGPELLVQFQDESVVDDSQLPKDRFSAERLKGVDSTLKIQPAELGDSAMYLCASSQPGTNNSPLHFGNGTRLTVT.